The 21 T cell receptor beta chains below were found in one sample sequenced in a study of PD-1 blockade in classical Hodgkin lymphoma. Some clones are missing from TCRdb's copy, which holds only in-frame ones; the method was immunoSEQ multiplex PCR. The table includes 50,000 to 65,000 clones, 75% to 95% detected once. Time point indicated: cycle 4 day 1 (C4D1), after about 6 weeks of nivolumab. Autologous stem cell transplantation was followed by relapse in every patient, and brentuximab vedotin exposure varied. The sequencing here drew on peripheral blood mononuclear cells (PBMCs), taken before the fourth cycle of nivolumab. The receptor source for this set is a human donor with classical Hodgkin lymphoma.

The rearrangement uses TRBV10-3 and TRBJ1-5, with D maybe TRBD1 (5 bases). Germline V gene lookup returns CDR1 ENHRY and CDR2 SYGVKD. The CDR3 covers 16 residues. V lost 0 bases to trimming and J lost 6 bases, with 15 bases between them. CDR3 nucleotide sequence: TGTGCCATCAGTGAGTCGGCAGCAGACCAGGGTCAGCCCCAGCATTTT. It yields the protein CAISESAADQGQPQHF.

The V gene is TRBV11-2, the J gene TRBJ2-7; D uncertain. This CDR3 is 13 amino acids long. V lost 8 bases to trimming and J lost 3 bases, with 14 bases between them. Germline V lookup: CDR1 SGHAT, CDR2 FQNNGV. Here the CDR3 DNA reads TGTGCCAGCGGGAATCCCACCCACTACGAGCAGTACTTC. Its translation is CASGNPTHYEQYF.

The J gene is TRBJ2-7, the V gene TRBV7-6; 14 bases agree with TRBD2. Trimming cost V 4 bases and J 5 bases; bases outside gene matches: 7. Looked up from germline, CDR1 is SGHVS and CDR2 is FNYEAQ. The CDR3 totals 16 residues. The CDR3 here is CASSSTTSGGANEQYF. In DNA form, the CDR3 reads TGTGCCAGCAGCTCGACGACTAGCGGGGGGGCCAACGAGCAGTACTTC.

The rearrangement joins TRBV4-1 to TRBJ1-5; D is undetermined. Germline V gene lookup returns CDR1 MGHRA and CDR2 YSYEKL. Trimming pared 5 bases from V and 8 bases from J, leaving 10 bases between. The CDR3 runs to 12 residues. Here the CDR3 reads CASSGVNEPQHF. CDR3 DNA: TGCGCCAGCAGCGGAGTAAATGAGCCCCAGCATTTT.

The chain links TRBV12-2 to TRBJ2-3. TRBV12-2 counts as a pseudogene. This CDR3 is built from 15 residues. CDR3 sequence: CASRCNGPLRDTQYF. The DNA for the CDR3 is TGTGCAAGTCGCTGTAACGGACCCCTCCGAGATACGCAGTATTTT.

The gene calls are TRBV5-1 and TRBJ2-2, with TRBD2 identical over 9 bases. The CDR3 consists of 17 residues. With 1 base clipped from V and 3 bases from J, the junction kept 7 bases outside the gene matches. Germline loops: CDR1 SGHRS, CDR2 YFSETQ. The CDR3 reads CASSLSVAGAYTGELFF. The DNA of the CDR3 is TGCGCCAGCAGCTTGAGCGTAGCGGGGGCCTACACCGGGGAGCTGTTTTTT.

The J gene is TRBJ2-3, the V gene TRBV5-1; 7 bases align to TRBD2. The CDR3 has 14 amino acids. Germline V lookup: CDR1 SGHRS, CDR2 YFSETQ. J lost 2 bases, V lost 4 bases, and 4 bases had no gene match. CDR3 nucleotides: TGCGCCAGCAGCCCCGGGGGGTACACAGATACGCAGTATTTT. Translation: CASSPGGYTDTQYF.

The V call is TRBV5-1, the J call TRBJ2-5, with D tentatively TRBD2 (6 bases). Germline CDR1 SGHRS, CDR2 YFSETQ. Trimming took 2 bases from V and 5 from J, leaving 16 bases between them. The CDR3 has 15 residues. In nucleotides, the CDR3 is TGCGCCAGCAGCTTTGGGGGAGGTGGGTCTGAGACCCAGTACTTC. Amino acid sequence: CASSFGGGGSETQYF.

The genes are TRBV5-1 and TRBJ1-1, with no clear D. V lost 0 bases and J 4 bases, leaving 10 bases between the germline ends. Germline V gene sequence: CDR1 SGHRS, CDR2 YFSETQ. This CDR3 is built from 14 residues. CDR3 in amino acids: CASSLEKSVTEAFF. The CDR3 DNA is TGCGCCAGCAGCTTGGAAAAAAGTGTCACTGAAGCTTTCTTT.

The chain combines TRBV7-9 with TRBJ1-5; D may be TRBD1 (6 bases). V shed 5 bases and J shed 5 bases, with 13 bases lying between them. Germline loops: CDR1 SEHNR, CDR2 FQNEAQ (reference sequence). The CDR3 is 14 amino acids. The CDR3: CASSRSEGDQPQHF. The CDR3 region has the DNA TGTGCCAGCAGCCGGAGCGAGGGGGATCAGCCCCAGCATTTT.

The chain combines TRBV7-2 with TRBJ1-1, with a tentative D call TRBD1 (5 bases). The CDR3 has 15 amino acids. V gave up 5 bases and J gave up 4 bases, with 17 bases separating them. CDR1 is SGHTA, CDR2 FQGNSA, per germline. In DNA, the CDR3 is TGTGCCAGCAGCCCCCCGTACAGGATCTTCACTGAAGCTTTCTTT. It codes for CASSPPYRIFTEAFF.

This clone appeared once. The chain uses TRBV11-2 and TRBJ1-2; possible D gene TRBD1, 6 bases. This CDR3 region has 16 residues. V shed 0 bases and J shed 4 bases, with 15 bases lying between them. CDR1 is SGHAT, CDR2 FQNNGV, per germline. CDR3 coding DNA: TGTGCCAGCAGCTTAGACTTCTTGGACAGCCTCTATGGCTACACCTTC. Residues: CASSLDFLDSLYGYTF.

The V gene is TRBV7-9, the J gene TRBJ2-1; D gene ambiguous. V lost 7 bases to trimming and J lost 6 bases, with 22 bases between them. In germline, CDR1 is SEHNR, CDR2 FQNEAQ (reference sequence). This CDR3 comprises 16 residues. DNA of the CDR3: TGTGCCAGCATCACTACCACGTGGAGTGGCTTCAATGAGCAGTTCTTC. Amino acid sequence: CASITTTWSGFNEQFF.

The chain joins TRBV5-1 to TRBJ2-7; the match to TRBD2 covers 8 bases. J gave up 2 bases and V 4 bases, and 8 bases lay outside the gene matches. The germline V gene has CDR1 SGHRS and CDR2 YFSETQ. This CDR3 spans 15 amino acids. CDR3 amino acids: CASSLLSGGTYEQYF. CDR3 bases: TGCGCCAGCAGCCTCTTGAGCGGGGGAACCTACGAGCAGTACTTC.

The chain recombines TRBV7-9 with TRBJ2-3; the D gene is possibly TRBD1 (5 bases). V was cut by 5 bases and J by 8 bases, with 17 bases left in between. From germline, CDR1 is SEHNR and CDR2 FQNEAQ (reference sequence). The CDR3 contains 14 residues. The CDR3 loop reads CASSERSGWGTQYF. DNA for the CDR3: TGTGCCAGCAGCGAAAGATCAGGGTGGGGTACGCAGTATTTT.

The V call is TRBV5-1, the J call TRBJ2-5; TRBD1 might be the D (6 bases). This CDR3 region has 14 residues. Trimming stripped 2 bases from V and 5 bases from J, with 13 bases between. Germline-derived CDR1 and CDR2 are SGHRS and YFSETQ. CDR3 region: CASSLAGTLETQYF. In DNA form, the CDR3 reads TGCGCCAGCAGCTTAGCCGGGACATTGGAGACCCAGTACTTC.

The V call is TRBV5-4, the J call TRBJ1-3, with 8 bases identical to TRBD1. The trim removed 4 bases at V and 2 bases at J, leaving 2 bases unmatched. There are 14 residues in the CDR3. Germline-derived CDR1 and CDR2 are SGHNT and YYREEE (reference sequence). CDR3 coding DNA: TGTGCCAGCAGCCCGGACAGGGCTGGAAACACCATATATTTT. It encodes CASSPDRAGNTIYF.

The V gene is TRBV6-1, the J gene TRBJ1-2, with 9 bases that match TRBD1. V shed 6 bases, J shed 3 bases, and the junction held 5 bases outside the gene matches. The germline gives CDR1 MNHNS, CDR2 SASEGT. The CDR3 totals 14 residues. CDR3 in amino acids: CASSRDRADYGYTF. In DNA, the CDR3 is TGTGCCAGCAGCCGGGACAGGGCGGACTATGGCTACACCTTC.

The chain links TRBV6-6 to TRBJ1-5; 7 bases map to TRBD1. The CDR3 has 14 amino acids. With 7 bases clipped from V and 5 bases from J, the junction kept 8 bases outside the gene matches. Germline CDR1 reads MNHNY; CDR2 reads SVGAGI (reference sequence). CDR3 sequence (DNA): TGTGCCAGCATTGGAGACAGGGTTCATCAGCCCCAGCATTTT. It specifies CASIGDRVHQPQHF.

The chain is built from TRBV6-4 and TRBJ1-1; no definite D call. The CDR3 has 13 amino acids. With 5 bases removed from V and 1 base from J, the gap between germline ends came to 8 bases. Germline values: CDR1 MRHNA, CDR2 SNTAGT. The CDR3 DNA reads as TGTGCCAGCAGTCAGGACTGGAACACTGAAGCTTTCTTT. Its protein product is CASSQDWNTEAFF.

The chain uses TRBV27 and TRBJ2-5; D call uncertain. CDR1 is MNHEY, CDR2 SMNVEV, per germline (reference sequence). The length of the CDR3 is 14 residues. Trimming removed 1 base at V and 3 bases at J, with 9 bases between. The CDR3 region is CASSLWGSEETQYF. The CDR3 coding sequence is TGTGCCAGCAGTTTATGGGGTAGTGAAGAGACCCAGTACTTC.